The 11 T cell receptor beta chains below were found in one sample sequenced in a study of response to subunit inactivated influenza vaccine (dated by TCRdb to the late 2010s). Library method: RT-PCR. Sequencing took place on an Illumina HiSeq 2500. TCRdb cleaned the public reads at Q25 with fastp, built clones with MiXCR and kept in-frame beta chains. Each CDR3 protein appears once, grouped with its most common genes and DNA. The table for this sample lists approximately 490,000 distinct CDR3 sequences; approximately 7.8% of them were counted only once. The top ten hold under 15% of the sample. The sample consisted of PBMCs from blood, taken less than 30 months after vaccination. The receptors originated from a man aged 50-75 years who received an inactivated influenza vaccine. Donor details come from another sample of the same person, matched by shared clones.

The chain uses TRBV20-1 and TRBJ2-3, with unresolved D. CDR1 is DFQATT, CDR2 SNEGSKA, per germline (reference sequence). The CDR3 totals 14 residues. The V end was cut by 0 bases, the J end by 1 base, with 8 bases between. This CDR3 reads CSARDHLRTDTQYF. CDR3 coding DNA: TGCAGTGCTAGAGATCACTTGCGCACAGATACGCAGTATTTT.

This clonotype appeared many times. The rearrangement uses TRBV12-3 or TRBV12-4 and TRBJ2-5; 11 bases map to TRBD2. With 5 bases clipped from V and 5 bases from J, the junction kept 4 bases outside the gene matches. This CDR3 contains 14 residues. This chain's CDR3 is CASSILAGVETQYF. CDR3 nucleotides: TGTGCCAGCAGTATACTAGCGGGAGTGGAGACCCAGTACTTC.

The table lists this clonotype with a few counts. This rearrangement joins TRBV5-1 to TRBJ2-7; 7 nucleotides line up with TRBD2. V dropped 3 bases and J dropped 5; count of bases not matched to a gene: 14. This CDR3 region has 16 residues. CDR1 and CDR2 (germline): SGHRS, YFSETQ. The CDR3 reads CASSSPGRGGDDEQYF. Here the CDR3 DNA reads TGCGCCAGCAGCTCACCCGGACGGGGAGGGGACGACGAGCAGTACTTC.

The chain is built from TRBV20-1 and TRBJ2-3; maybe TRBD2 (7 bases). Trimming took 3 bases from V and 0 from J, leaving 13 bases between them. This CDR3 comprises 15 residues. CDR1 DFQATT and CDR2 SNEGSKA come from the germline V gene (reference sequence). The DNA for the CDR3 is TGCAGTGCTAGGGCGGGGGCCGAAAGCACAGATACGCAGTATTTT. Translating gives CSARAGAESTDTQYF.

There are many counts of this clonotype. The chain recombines TRBV7-2 with TRBJ2-4; unclear D gene. The V end was cut by 2 bases, the J end by 0 bases, with 11 bases between. Germline CDR1 is SGHTA and CDR2 is FQGNSA. The CDR3 totals 16 residues. CDR3 residues: CASSLPGSQAKNIQYF. In nucleotides, the CDR3 is TGTGCCAGCAGCTTACCTGGATCGCAAGCCAAAAACATTCAGTACTTC.

This clonotype was observed many times. J is TRBJ2-5 and V is TRBV12-3 or TRBV12-4; D may match TRBD1 or TRBD2 (5 bases each). Trimming pared 5 bases from V and 0 bases from J, leaving 10 bases between. CDR3 length: 14 residues. The CDR3 protein is CASSPGTHQETQYF. The CDR3 DNA reads TGTGCCAGCAGTCCCGGGACCCACCAAGAGACCCAGTACTTC.

The table lists this clonotype with a few counts. The chain carries TRBV2 and TRBJ2-1; TRBD2 matches 11 bases. The CDR3 runs to 14 residues. From germline, CDR1 is SNHLY and CDR2 FYNNEI. Unmatched junction bases numbered 2, after V lost 4 bases and J lost 6 bases. CDR3 sequence reads: CASSGGTSGNEQFF. The CDR3 coding sequence is TGTGCCAGCAGTGGTGGGACTAGCGGCAATGAGCAGTTCTTC.

This clonotype was recorded many times. The rearrangement links TRBV11-2 to TRBJ2-1; TRBD2 matches 7 bases. The trim removed 5 bases at V and 0 bases at J, leaving 4 bases unmatched. CDR3 length: 15 residues. CDR1 and CDR2 (germline): SGHAT, FQNNGV. The CDR3 nucleotides read TGTGCCAGCAGCAACGGGGGGAGCTCCTACAATGAGCAGTTCTTC. Translating gives CASSNGGSSYNEQFF.

V usage is TRBV6-6 and J usage is TRBJ2-7, with D perhaps assigned TRBD1 or TRBD2 (5 bases each). Germline-derived CDR1 and CDR2 are MNHNY and SVGAGI (reference sequence). The CDR3 sequence is 13 residues long. Trimming took 2 bases from V and 10 from J, leaving 15 bases between them. The CDR3 region has the DNA TGTGCCAGCAGTTACGGGGCTAGCAGCGAACAGTACTTC. Its protein product is CASSYGASSEQYF.

This clonotype was seen repeatedly, ten times or more. J is TRBJ2-3 and V is TRBV11-2; possibly TRBD2 for D (7 bases). The CDR3 length is 15 residues. Trimming took 5 bases from V and 5 from J, leaving 17 bases between them. Germline V gene data show CDR1 as SGHAT and CDR2 as FQNNGV. Here the CDR3 reads CASSQEGGGVDTQYF. The CDR3 region has the DNA TGTGCCAGCAGCCAGGAGGGGGGGGGCGTAGATACGCAGTATTTT.

V and J are TRBV5-1 and TRBJ2-6, with no clear D. This CDR3 region has 14 residues. The V end lost 5 bases, the J end lost 2 bases, and 8 bases lay between the germline ends. The V gene's germline CDR1 is SGHRS and CDR2 YFSETQ. The CDR3 DNA sequence: TGCGCCAGCAGTCAAAACGCTGGGGCCAACGTCCTGACTTTC. Protein sequence: CASSQNAGANVLTF. The full variable domain, in which reference TRBV5-1 and TRBJ2-6 provide the parts outside the CDR3, is KAGVTQTPRYLIKTRGQQVTLSCSPISGHRSVSWYQQTPGQGLQFLFEYFSETQRNKGNFPGRFSGRQFSNSRSEMNVSTLELGDSALYLCASSQNAGANVLTFGAGSRLTVL.